These T cell receptor beta chains were read from a single sample in a study of shared clonotypes between healthy human individuals. TCRdb's table, derived via immunoSEQ multiplex PCR, lists solely in-frame clones and lacks some. The repertoire holds approximately 500,000 clones, with less than 85% as singletons. The sequenced sample consisted of PBMCs. These receptors were obtained from a woman aged 35 to 49 in good health. Some clones in this sample may be carry-over from other donors' samples. Both conserved end residues are trimmed from each CDR3. The order of the fields is CDR3 length, V gene, CDR3 protein.

>13|TRBV5-1
ASRAGTDNTGELF
>13|TRBV19
ASSPRDRRNQPQH
>13|TRBV7-8
ASSPSGTGYNEQF
>12|TRBV7-9
ASSRDRGAYEQY
>13|TRBV9
ASSVEGTGSYEQY
>13|TRBV14
ASSPGLLGQETQY
>15|TRBV11-2
ASSPVGLRTSYNEQF
>12|TRBV5-1
ASSVMVRDNEQF
>9|TRBV11-2
ASSRASKQY
>13|TRBV28
ASRTGGVTYNEQF
>13|TRBV7-2
ASSSDRISYNEQF
>11|TRBV5-1
ASSPGERYEQY
>13|TRBV7-6
ASSLSTSGRFEQY
>12|TRBV9
ASSVSRAQETQY
>10|TRBV28
ASHGNIYEQY
>13|TRBV29-1
SVEEGKAANEKLF
>14|TRBV7-9
ASRDLGLAGAYEQY
>13|TRBV7-3
ASSSSGRTQETQY
>14|TRBV18
ASSPPLASGRPEQF
>11|TRBV27
ASSFGPQAEQF
>12|TRBV28
ASSLGLAYNEQF
>14|TRBV18
ASSRAPGQRIYEQY
>13|TRBV5-1
ASSLGTANTGELF
>13|TRBV19
ASRRTSGSSYEQY
>13|TRBV28
ASSLSGVGANVLT
>13|TRBV7-2
ASSLTSGNPDTQY
>14|TRBV9
ASSVAMSTGANVLT
>11|TRBV28
ASRDHQNTEAF
>13|TRBV4-2
ASSQDWGAGETQY
>11|TRBV6-6
ASNKQDYNEQF
>14|TRBV5-1
ASSPQLAGVQETQY
>14|TRBV4-1
ASSQLDLVTYNEQF
>15|TRBV28
ASSLFDYLYSTDTQY
>13|TRBV7-3
ASSLAAGGGDTQY
>13|TRBV18
ASSPGGFNQETQY
>12|TRBV6-5
ASRTNRVSYEQY
>14|TRBV7-8
ASSFGMGQGSYEQY
>12|TRBV10-3
ATQIAGGYNEQF
>12|TRBV5-1
ASSLGTDPYEQY
>14|TRBV6-6
ASSSRGTSGSYEQY
>12|TRBV6-4
ASSTSGGNNEQF
>11|TRBV27
ASSLFGTDTQY
>11|TRBV6-5
ASSYRGRGELF
>11|TRBV7-9
ASSTLSGDTHC
>11|TRBV4-3
ASSQGVNQPQH
>11|TRBV27
ASRDSGYNEQF
>11|TRBV2
ASSAGTGFEQY
>13|TRBV2
ASSSPGSINEKLF
>15|TRBV6-1
ASSVTTGTGSTDTQY
>12|TRBV9
ASSVTSGANVLT